This T cell receptor (beta chain) stems from a study of T cells expressing NK-cell markers. The overall study: According to the study, TCR beta repertoires originated from sorted CD3+CD56+NKG2C+, CD3+CD56+NKG2C- and CD3+CD56-NKG2C+ T cells. The study sequenced eight donors, seven HCMV-seropositive and one seronegative.

Remarks on this clonotype: No antigen is known for it.

Germline CDR1 SGHVS, CDR2 FQNEAQ. There are 15 residues in the CDR3. Study results and limitations: These clonotypes additionally ranked first within the CD3+CD56-NKG2C+ fraction of a handful of donors. HCMV specificity of the expanded NKG2C+ T cell clones stayed unclear.

Reprocessing the 5' RACE reads, TCRdb reports a single entry for every CDR3 protein and omits DNA. The sample's table shows 350,000 to 500,000 distinct CDR3 sequences. J is TRBJ2-5 and V is TRBV7-8; there is no DNA to check the TCRdb D call of TRBD2. What was sequenced was blood T cells: a sorted CD56 or NKG2C T cell subset, CD4+ or CD8+ T cells, or bulk PBMC T cells (not recorded which). The receptor's source is a woman between 18 and 69 years old in good health. The CDR3 spells CASSTPGLLEETQYF.